Listed below are T cell receptor beta chains from one sample, sequenced in a study of cytomegalovirus exposure and HLA in healthy donors. Method: immunoSEQ multiplex PCR; TCRdb's copy keeps in-frame clones and lacks some. The data show over 150,000 clones, 78% seen once. The sequencing input was PBMCs. These receptors all stem from a woman between 50 and 59 years old in good health and CMV-seropositive. Each CDR3 is given with its conserved first and last residue. The order of the fields is V gene, J gene, D gene, clone size, CDR3 protein, CDR3 DNA. The D gene is left open where the match is weak. Clone sizes are given selectively: once, few, many, or a class where the clone is expanded.

v_gene: TRBV10-3
j_gene: TRBJ2-1
d_gene: TRBD2
abundance: -
CDR3aa: CAISLASGASSYNEQFF
CDR3nt: TGTGCCATCAGCCTGGCTAGCGGGGCAAGCTCCTACAATGAGCAGTTCTTC

v_gene: TRBV4-3
j_gene: TRBJ1-1
d_gene: -
abundance: -
CDR3aa: CASSQVSSYYVAFF
CDR3nt: TGCGCCAGCAGCCAAGTATCTAGTTACTACGTAGCTTTCTTT

v_gene: TRBV11-2
j_gene: TRBJ2-7
d_gene: -
abundance: -
CDR3aa: CASSLGEDSSYEQYF
CDR3nt: TGTGCCAGCAGCTTAGGCGAGGACAGCTCCTACGAGCAGTACTTC

v_gene: TRBV7-6
j_gene: TRBJ1-1
d_gene: -
abundance: -
CDR3aa: CASSLSGGANTEAFF
CDR3nt: TGTGCCAGCAGCTTATCTGGTGGGGCGAACACTGAAGCTTTCTTT

v_gene: TRBV19
j_gene: TRBJ1-5
d_gene: -
abundance: few
CDR3aa: CASREGRGNQPQHF
CDR3nt: TGTGCCAGCCGAGAGGGAAGGGGCAATCAGCCCCAGCATTTT

v_gene: TRBV6-5
j_gene: TRBJ2-3
d_gene: TRBD2
abundance: -
CDR3aa: CASSYSGGRSTDTQYF
CDR3nt: TGTGCCAGCAGTTACTCGGGCGGGAGAAGCACAGATACGCAGTATTTT

v_gene: TRBV7-2
j_gene: TRBJ2-3
d_gene: TRBD2
abundance: -
CDR3aa: CASGVGRESDTQYF
CDR3nt: TGTGCCAGTGGGGTGGGGCGGGAGTCTGATACGCAGTATTTT

v_gene: TRBV7-2
j_gene: TRBJ2-1
d_gene: TRBD1
abundance: -
CDR3aa: CASSSGTGGWKQFF
CDR3nt: TGTGCCAGCAGCTCCGGGACAGGGGGCTGGAAGCAGTTCTTC

v_gene: TRBV5-4
j_gene: TRBJ2-4
d_gene: TRBD2
abundance: -
CDR3aa: CASTITGTSGRAGTIQYF
CDR3nt: TGTGCCAGCACCATTACCGGGACTAGCGGGAGGGCCGGTACCATTCAGTACTTC

v_gene: TRBV7-8
j_gene: TRBJ1-1
d_gene: -
abundance: once
CDR3aa: CASSLALQGFTEAFF
CDR3nt: TGTGCCAGCAGCTTAGCACTCCAGGGGTTCACTGAAGCTTTCTTT

v_gene: TRBV4-3
j_gene: TRBJ2-7
d_gene: -
abundance: -
CDR3aa: CASSQDTQSGKTFQVGYEQYF
CDR3nt: TGCGCCAGCAGCCAAGATACTCAATCGGGTAAGACTTTCCAAGTAGGCTACGAGCAGTACTTC

v_gene: TRBV4-3
j_gene: TRBJ1-5
d_gene: -
abundance: -
CDR3aa: CASSRKIQGLNQPQHF
CDR3nt: TGCGCCAGCAGCCGAAAGATCCAGGGGCTAAATCAGCCCCAGCATTTT

v_gene: TRBV6-6
j_gene: TRBJ1-5
d_gene: -
abundance: -
CDR3aa: CASSQGQFNQPQHF
CDR3nt: TGTGCCAGCAGCCAAGGACAGTTCAATCAGCCCCAGCATTTT

v_gene: TRBV4-2
j_gene: TRBJ1-6
d_gene: TRBD1
abundance: -
CDR3aa: CASSQDATSGGAYSPLHF
CDR3nt: TGTGCCAGCAGCCAAGATGCCACCTCAGGGGGCGCGTATTCACCCCTCCACTTT

v_gene: TRBV9
j_gene: TRBJ2-3
d_gene: -
abundance: -
CDR3aa: CASTPLWGGPDTQYF
CDR3nt: TGTGCCAGCACCCCGCTCTGGGGGGGCCCAGATACGCAGTATTTT

v_gene: TRBV28
j_gene: TRBJ2-1
d_gene: -
abundance: few
CDR3aa: CASSLGAGDEQFF
CDR3nt: TGTGCCAGTTCTTTGGGGGCGGGGGATGAGCAGTTCTTC

v_gene: TRBV25-1
j_gene: TRBJ1-1
d_gene: -
abundance: -
CDR3aa: CASSEYGGANTEAFF
CDR3nt: TGTGCCAGCAGTGAATACGGGGGAGCGAACACTGAAGCTTTCTTT

v_gene: TRBV6-1
j_gene: TRBJ1-4
d_gene: TRBD1
abundance: -
CDR3aa: CASSGTGNANEKLFF
CDR3nt: TGTGCCAGCAGTGGGACAGGAAACGCTAATGAAAAACTGTTTTTT

v_gene: TRBV13
j_gene: TRBJ2-2
d_gene: -
abundance: -
CDR3aa: CASSLGGLPNTGELFF
CDR3nt: TGTGCCAGCAGCTTAGGAGGACTGCCGAACACCGGGGAGCTGTTTTTT

v_gene: TRBV30
j_gene: TRBJ1-1
d_gene: -
abundance: -
CDR3aa: CAWSFSGPREAFF
CDR3nt: TGTGCCTGGAGCTTCAGCGGGCCACGGGAAGCTTTCTTT

v_gene: TRBV9
j_gene: TRBJ1-4
d_gene: -
abundance: once
CDR3aa: CASSVEWQGREKLFF
CDR3nt: TGTGCCAGCAGCGTAGAATGGCAGGGGCGGGAAAAACTGTTTTTT

v_gene: TRBV7-6
j_gene: TRBJ1-5
d_gene: -
abundance: -
CDR3aa: CASSLDQNQPQHF
CDR3nt: TGTGCCAGCAGCTTAGACCAGAATCAGCCCCAGCATTTT

v_gene: TRBV28
j_gene: TRBJ2-7
d_gene: TRBD2
abundance: -
CDR3aa: CASSLPSGTVGLAGKYEQYF
CDR3nt: TGTGCCAGCAGTCTTCCATCCGGGACGGTAGGACTAGCGGGGAAGTACGAGCAGTACTTC

v_gene: TRBV28
j_gene: TRBJ1-5
d_gene: TRBD1
abundance: -
CDR3aa: CASGSTGGYQPQHF
CDR3nt: TGTGCCAGTGGGTCGACAGGGGGTTATCAGCCCCAGCATTTT

v_gene: TRBV19
j_gene: TRBJ2-7
d_gene: -
abundance: -
CDR3aa: CASSIGAGLNYEQYF
CDR3nt: TGTGCCAGTAGTATAGGTGCGGGTCTGAACTACGAGCAGTACTTC

v_gene: TRBV28
j_gene: TRBJ1-2
d_gene: TRBD1
abundance: -
CDR3aa: CASSSSGQGAGGYTF
CDR3nt: TGTGCCAGCAGTTCGTCGGGACAGGGGGCTGGAGGCTACACCTTC

v_gene: TRBV7-6
j_gene: TRBJ1-6
d_gene: -
abundance: -
CDR3aa: CASSPPGFWSPLHF
CDR3nt: TGTGCCAGCAGCCCCCCAGGGTTTTGGTCACCCCTCCACTTT

v_gene: TRBV19
j_gene: TRBJ1-5
d_gene: -
abundance: -
CDR3aa: CASSITKQRNQPQHF
CDR3nt: TGTGCCAGTAGTATAACAAAACAAAGAAATCAGCCCCAGCATTTT

v_gene: TRBV9
j_gene: TRBJ2-3
d_gene: TRBD2
abundance: -
CDR3aa: CASSVTAGVTDTQYF
CDR3nt: TGTGCCAGCAGCGTAACAGCGGGAGTAACAGATACGCAGTATTTT

v_gene: TRBV5-1
j_gene: TRBJ1-4
d_gene: TRBD1
abundance: -
CDR3aa: CASSMRGTGYEKLFF
CDR3nt: TGCGCCAGCAGCATGAGGGGGACAGGGTATGAAAAACTGTTTTTT

v_gene: TRBV7-2
j_gene: TRBJ2-2
d_gene: TRBD1
abundance: -
CDR3aa: CASSSGQGGTGELFF
CDR3nt: TGTGCCAGCAGCTCGGGACAGGGAGGGACCGGGGAGCTGTTTTTT

v_gene: TRBV6-5
j_gene: TRBJ1-2
d_gene: TRBD1
abundance: -
CDR3aa: CASQGTGANYGYTF
CDR3nt: TGTGCCTCCCAGGGGACAGGGGCTAACTATGGCTACACCTTC

v_gene: TRBV30
j_gene: TRBJ2-4
d_gene: -
abundance: -
CDR3aa: CAWDEGGDRAQNIQYF
CDR3nt: TGTGCCTGGGATGAGGGGGGGGACCGGGCTCAAAACATTCAGTACTTC

v_gene: TRBV7-9
j_gene: TRBJ1-3
d_gene: TRBD1
abundance: few
CDR3aa: CASSSGTADSGNTIYF
CDR3nt: TGTGCCAGCAGCTCCGGGACAGCCGACTCTGGAAACACCATATATTTT

v_gene: TRBV9
j_gene: TRBJ2-3
d_gene: TRBD2
abundance: -
CDR3aa: CASSVGLAGPFLADTQYF
CDR3nt: TGTGCCAGCAGCGTGGGGCTAGCGGGACCTTTCCTCGCGGATACGCAGTATTTT

v_gene: TRBV29-1
j_gene: TRBJ1-4
d_gene: TRBD1
abundance: -
CDR3aa: CSVSGGLSTNEKLFF
CDR3nt: TGCAGCGTTTCAGGGGGTCTCTCAACTAATGAAAAACTGTTTTTT

v_gene: TRBV7-2
j_gene: TRBJ1-3
d_gene: TRBD1
abundance: -
CDR3aa: CASSRGTVAGNTIYF
CDR3nt: TGTGCCAGCAGCCGGGGGACAGTAGCTGGAAACACCATATATTTT

v_gene: TRBV15
j_gene: TRBJ1-2
d_gene: TRBD1
abundance: few
CDR3aa: CATSRERGLGGYTF
CDR3nt: TGTGCCACCAGCAGAGAGAGGGGGCTGGGGGGCTACACCTTC

v_gene: TRBV12-5
j_gene: TRBJ2-5
d_gene: TRBD2
abundance: -
CDR3aa: CASGLRGGQETQYF
CDR3nt: TGTGCTAGTGGTTTACGGGGGGGCCAAGAGACCCAGTACTTC

v_gene: TRBV7-2
j_gene: TRBJ1-5
d_gene: -
abundance: -
CDR3aa: CASSLDSFNQPQHF
CDR3nt: TGTGCCAGCAGCTTAGACAGTTTCAATCAGCCCCAGCATTTT

v_gene: TRBV19
j_gene: TRBJ1-5
d_gene: TRBD1
abundance: -
CDR3aa: CASTAQGPDGPQHF
CDR3nt: TGTGCCAGTACCGCACAGGGGCCGGATGGGCCCCAGCATTTT

v_gene: TRBV7-6
j_gene: TRBJ2-2
d_gene: TRBD1
abundance: -
CDR3aa: CASSLRQGGHTGELFF
CDR3nt: TGTGCCAGCAGCTTACGACAGGGGGGACACACCGGGGAGCTGTTTTTT

v_gene: TRBV18
j_gene: TRBJ1-1
d_gene: -
abundance: -
CDR3aa: CASSPLQGPNTEAFF
CDR3nt: TGTGCCAGCTCACCGCTCCAGGGGCCCAACACTGAAGCTTTCTTT

v_gene: TRBV4-2
j_gene: TRBJ1-5
d_gene: -
abundance: few
CDR3aa: CASSLGGAQPQHF
CDR3nt: TGTGCCAGCAGCCTAGGGGGGGCGCAGCCCCAGCATTTT

v_gene: TRBV5-1
j_gene: TRBJ2-3
d_gene: -
abundance: -
CDR3aa: CASSLAGDTQYF
CDR3nt: TGCGCCAGCAGCTTGGCCGGGGATACGCAGTATTTT

v_gene: TRBV6-5
j_gene: TRBJ2-6
d_gene: -
abundance: -
CDR3aa: CASKGPSSGANGLTF
CDR3nt: TGTGCCAGCAAGGGCCCGAGCTCTGGGGCCAACGGCCTGACTTTC

v_gene: TRBV7-9
j_gene: TRBJ1-1
d_gene: TRBD1
abundance: -
CDR3aa: CASSLTDRLNTEAFF
CDR3nt: TGTGCCAGCAGCTTAACGGACAGGTTGAACACTGAAGCTTTCTTT

v_gene: TRBV2
j_gene: TRBJ2-3
d_gene: -
abundance: -
CDR3aa: CASSEGVGSTDTQYF
CDR3nt: TGTGCCAGCAGTGAGGGCGTAGGAAGCACAGATACGCAGTATTTT

v_gene: TRBV7-8
j_gene: TRBJ2-5
d_gene: -
abundance: once
CDR3aa: CASSPSQETQYF
CDR3nt: TGTGCCAGCAGCCCCAGCCAAGAGACCCAGTACTTC

v_gene: TRBV5-4
j_gene: TRBJ2-2
d_gene: -
abundance: -
CDR3aa: CASSLALTGLISSGELFF
CDR3nt: TGTGCCAGCAGCTTGGCCTTGACTGGACTAATAAGTTCCGGGGAGCTGTTTTTT

v_gene: TRBV7-2
j_gene: TRBJ2-1
d_gene: TRBD2
abundance: -
CDR3aa: CASSFPPSGGEQFF
CDR3nt: TGTGCCAGCAGCTTCCCGCCTAGCGGGGGGGAGCAGTTCTTC

v_gene: TRBV27
j_gene: TRBJ1-5
d_gene: -
abundance: -
CDR3aa: CASSHSRDINQPQHF
CDR3nt: TGTGCCAGCAGTCACTCGAGAGACATCAATCAGCCCCAGCATTTT

v_gene: TRBV4-3
j_gene: TRBJ2-2
d_gene: -
abundance: -
CDR3aa: CASSQDRVKENTGELFF
CDR3nt: TGCGCCAGCAGCCAAGATCGGGTTAAGGAAAACACCGGGGAGCTGTTTTTT

v_gene: TRBV7-6
j_gene: TRBJ2-1
d_gene: TRBD2
abundance: -
CDR3aa: CASSLGTSGNEQFF
CDR3nt: TGTGCCAGCAGCTTAGGGACTAGCGGCAATGAGCAGTTCTTC

v_gene: TRBV19
j_gene: TRBJ2-2
d_gene: TRBD1
abundance: -
CDR3aa: CASSIETGASGELFF
CDR3nt: TGTGCCAGTAGTATTGAGACAGGGGCGTCAGGGGAGCTGTTTTTT

v_gene: TRBV5-1
j_gene: TRBJ2-3
d_gene: TRBD2
abundance: -
CDR3aa: CASSLEERGAGQGDTQYF
CDR3nt: TGCGCCAGCAGCTTGGAGGAGCGGGGGGCTGGTCAAGGAGATACGCAGTATTTT

v_gene: TRBV18
j_gene: TRBJ2-7
d_gene: TRBD1
abundance: -
CDR3aa: CASSPSTGAYEQYF
CDR3nt: TGTGCCAGCTCACCTTCGACAGGGGCCTACGAGCAGTACTTC

v_gene: TRBV6-6
j_gene: TRBJ2-3
d_gene: -
abundance: few
CDR3aa: CASSYGSTDTQYF
CDR3nt: TGTGCCAGCAGTTACGGCAGCACAGATACGCAGTATTTT

v_gene: TRBV6-6
j_gene: TRBJ1-6
d_gene: -
abundance: -
CDR3aa: CASSLREGRGSPLHF
CDR3nt: TGTGCCAGCAGTCTCCGGGAGGGCCGGGGTTCACCCCTCCACTTT

v_gene: TRBV2
j_gene: TRBJ1-3
d_gene: TRBD1
abundance: few
CDR3aa: CASRNRGEAGNTIYF
CDR3nt: TGTGCCAGCAGGAACAGGGGAGAAGCTGGAAACACCATATATTTT